This T cell receptor (beta chain) was sequenced for a study of a mutant IDH1 vaccine in newly diagnosed glioma. The CDR3 covers 11 residues. The germline CDR1 and CDR2 sequences are MNHNY and SVGAGI (reference sequence). The V end lost 7 bases, the J end lost 6 bases, and 10 bases lay between the germline ends. The method was immunoSEQ multiplex PCR; TCRdb's version includes in-frame clones alone and lacks a portion of them. The sample consists of about 60,000 clones, roughly 79% of them appearing once. As for this clone: Its antigen is unidentified.

Time point of the sample: week 35, safety follow-up. A single vaccine dose contained 300 ug of mutant IDH1 20-mer peptide, and topical imiquimod was used with it. Sequencing was performed on PBMCs, taken from a glioma patient whose treatment included an IDH1 peptide vaccine. The chain carries TRBV6-6 and TRBJ2-7; D gene ambiguous. The clonotype originates from a man aged 35 to 55 with glioma. The CDR3 DNA is TGTGCCAGCATCCACGTAGGCGAGCAGTACTTC. It encodes CASIHVGEQYF.